This T cell receptor (beta chain) was sequenced for a study of blood T cell repertoires in COVID-19. As for the study in general: From T cells, B-cell-depleted T cells, or PBMCs came the material, which was cDNA or gDNA.

Study processing details: Amplified reference gene primers provided the basis for estimating nucleated cell counts. Assay: immunoSEQ multiplex PCR; the TCRdb copy retains only in-frame clones and omits some. V, J and clone size derive from that table, while D and trimming were established from the DNA sequence. The sample consists of 140,000 to 150,000 clones, around 89% of them appearing once. With 5 bases clipped from V and 2 bases from J, the junction kept 8 bases outside the gene matches. This CDR3 comprises 17 residues. The germline gives CDR1 SGHDN, CDR2 FVKESK. Sequenced input: peripheral blood. This chain joins TRBV14 and TRBJ2-1; TRBD2 matches 11 bases. The origin of this receptor is a man aged 60 to 69 with active or convalescent COVID-19. The CDR3 reads CASSSSGLAVTYNEQFF. The CDR3 DNA reads TGTGCCAGCAGCAGCTCGGGACTAGCGGTCACCTACAATGAGCAGTTCTTC.